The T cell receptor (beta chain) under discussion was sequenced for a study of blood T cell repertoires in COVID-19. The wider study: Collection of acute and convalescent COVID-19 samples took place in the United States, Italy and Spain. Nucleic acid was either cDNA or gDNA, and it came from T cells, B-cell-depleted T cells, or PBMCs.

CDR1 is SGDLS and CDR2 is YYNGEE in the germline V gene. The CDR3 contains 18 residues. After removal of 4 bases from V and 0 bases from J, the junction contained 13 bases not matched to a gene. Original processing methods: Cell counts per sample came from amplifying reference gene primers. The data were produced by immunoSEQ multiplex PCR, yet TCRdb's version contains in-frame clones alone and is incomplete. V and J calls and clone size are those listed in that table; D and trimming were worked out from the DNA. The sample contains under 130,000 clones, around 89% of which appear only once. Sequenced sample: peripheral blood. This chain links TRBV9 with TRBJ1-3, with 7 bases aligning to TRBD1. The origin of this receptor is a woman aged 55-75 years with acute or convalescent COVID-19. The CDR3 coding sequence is TGTGCCAGCAGCCCTACTACCGGGACAGTAACCTCTGGAAACACCATATATTTT. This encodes CASSPTTGTVTSGNTIYF.